This T cell receptor beta chain appears in the sequencing data of a study of early T cells in non-severe SARS-CoV-2 infection. Molecules of cDNA were individually given unique molecular identifiers that were attached to them. TCRdb re-derived calls from the 5' RACE reads in MiXCR, one entry per CDR3 protein. The data contain around 89,000 distinct CDR3 sequences, roughly 14% of them seen just once; the ten biggest clones take up approximately 0.62%. Trimming cost V 4 bases and J 8 bases; bases outside gene matches: 13. CDR1 and CDR2 (germline): MNHEY, SVGAGI. This CDR3 region has 17 residues. Material for sequencing was whole blood. The clonotype originates from an adult who was a healthcare worker with PCR-confirmed SARS-CoV-2 infection or an uninfected control (not recorded which). The chain employs TRBV6-5 and TRBJ2-4; TRBD1 agrees at 11 bases. The CDR3 sequence is CASSSRRTGGSLDIQYF. The CDR3 coding sequence is TGTGCCAGCAGTTCCCGCAGGACAGGGGGCTCGTTGGACATTCAGTACTTC.